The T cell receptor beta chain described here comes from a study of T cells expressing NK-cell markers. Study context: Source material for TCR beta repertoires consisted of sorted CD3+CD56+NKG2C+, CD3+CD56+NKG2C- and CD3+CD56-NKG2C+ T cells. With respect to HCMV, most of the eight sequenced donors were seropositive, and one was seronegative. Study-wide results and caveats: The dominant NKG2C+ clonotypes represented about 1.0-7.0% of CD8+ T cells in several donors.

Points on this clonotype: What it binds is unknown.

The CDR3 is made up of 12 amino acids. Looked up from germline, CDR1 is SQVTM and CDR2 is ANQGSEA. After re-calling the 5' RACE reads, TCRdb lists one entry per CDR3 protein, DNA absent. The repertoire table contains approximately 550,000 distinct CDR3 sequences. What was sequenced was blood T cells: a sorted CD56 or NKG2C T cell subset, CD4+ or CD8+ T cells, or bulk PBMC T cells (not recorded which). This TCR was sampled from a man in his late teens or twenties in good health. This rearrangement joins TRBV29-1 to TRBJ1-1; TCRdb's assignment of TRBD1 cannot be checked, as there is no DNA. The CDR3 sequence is CSGDTGNTEAFF.